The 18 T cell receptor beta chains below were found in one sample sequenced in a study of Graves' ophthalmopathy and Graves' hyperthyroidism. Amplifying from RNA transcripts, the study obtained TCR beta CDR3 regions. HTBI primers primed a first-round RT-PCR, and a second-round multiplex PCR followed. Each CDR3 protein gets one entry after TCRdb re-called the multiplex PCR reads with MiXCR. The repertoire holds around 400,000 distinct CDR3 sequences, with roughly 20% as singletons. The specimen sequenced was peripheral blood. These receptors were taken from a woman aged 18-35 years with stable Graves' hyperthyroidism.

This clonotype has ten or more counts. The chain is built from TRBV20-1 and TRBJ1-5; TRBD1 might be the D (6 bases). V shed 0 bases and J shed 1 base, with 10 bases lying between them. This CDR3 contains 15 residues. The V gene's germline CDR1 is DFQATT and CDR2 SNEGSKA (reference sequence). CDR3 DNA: TGCAGTGCTAGAGAATCAGGGGTAAGCAATCAGCCCCAGCATTTT. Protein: CSARESGVSNQPQHF.

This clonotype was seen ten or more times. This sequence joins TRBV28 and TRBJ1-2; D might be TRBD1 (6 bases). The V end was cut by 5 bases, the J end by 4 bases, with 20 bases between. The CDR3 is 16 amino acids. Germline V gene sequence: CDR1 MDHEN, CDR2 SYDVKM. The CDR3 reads CASSPRTASSGYGYTF. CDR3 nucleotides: TGTGCCAGCAGTCCCCGGACAGCCTCATCGGGCTATGGCTACACCTTC.

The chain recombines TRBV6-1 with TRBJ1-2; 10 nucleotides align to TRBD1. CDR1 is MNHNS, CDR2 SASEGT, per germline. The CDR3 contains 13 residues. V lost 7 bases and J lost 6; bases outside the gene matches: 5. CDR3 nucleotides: TGTGCCAGCAAACGGGACAGGGGCAATGGCTACACCTTC. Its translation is CASKRDRGNGYTF.

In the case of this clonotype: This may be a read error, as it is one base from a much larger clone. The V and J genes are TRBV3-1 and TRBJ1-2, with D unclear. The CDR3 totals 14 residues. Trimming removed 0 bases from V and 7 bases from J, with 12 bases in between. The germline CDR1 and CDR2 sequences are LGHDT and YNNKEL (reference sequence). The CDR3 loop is CASSQDWSGCGYTF. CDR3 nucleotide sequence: TGTGCCAGCAGCCAAGATTGGTCGGGCTGTGGCTACACCTTC.

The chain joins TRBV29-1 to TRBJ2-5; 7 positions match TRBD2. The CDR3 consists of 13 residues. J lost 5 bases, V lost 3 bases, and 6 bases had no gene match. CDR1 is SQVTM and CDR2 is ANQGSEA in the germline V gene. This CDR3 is CSVEGGMEETQYF. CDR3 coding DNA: TGCAGCGTTGAGGGAGGGATGGAGGAGACCCAGTACTTC. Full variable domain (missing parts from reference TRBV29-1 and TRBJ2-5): SAVISQKPSRDICQRGTSLTIQCQVDSQVTMMFWYRQQPGQSLTLIATANQGSEATYESGFVIDKFPISRPNLTFSTLTVSNMSPEDSSIYLCSVEGGMEETQYFGPGTRLLVL.

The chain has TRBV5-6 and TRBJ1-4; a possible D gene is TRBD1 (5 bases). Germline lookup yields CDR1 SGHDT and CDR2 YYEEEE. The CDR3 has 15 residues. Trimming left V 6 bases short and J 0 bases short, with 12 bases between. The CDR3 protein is CASMGGSATNEKLFF. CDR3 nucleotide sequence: TGTGCCAGCATGGGGGGATCGGCAACTAATGAAAAACTGTTTTTT.

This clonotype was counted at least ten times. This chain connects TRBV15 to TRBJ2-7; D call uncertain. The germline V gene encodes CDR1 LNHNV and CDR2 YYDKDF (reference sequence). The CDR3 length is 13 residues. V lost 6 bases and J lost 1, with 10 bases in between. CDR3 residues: CATREVGSYEQYF. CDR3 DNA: TGTGCCACCAGAGAGGTGGGTTCCTACGAGCAGTACTTC.

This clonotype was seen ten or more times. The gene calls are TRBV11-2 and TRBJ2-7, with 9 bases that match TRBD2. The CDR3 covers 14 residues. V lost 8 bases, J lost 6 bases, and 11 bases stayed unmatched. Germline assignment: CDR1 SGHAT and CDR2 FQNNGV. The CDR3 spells CASRMGGRAAEQYF. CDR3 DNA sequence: TGTGCCAGCCGGATGGGCGGGAGGGCCGCCGAGCAGTACTTC.

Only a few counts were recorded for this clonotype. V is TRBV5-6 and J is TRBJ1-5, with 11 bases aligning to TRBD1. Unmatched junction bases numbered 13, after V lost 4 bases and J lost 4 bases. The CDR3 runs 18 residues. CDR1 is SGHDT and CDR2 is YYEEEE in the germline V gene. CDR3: CASSPHVPGQGENQPQHF. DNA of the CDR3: TGTGCCAGCAGCCCCCATGTTCCGGGACAGGGGGAAAATCAGCCCCAGCATTTT.

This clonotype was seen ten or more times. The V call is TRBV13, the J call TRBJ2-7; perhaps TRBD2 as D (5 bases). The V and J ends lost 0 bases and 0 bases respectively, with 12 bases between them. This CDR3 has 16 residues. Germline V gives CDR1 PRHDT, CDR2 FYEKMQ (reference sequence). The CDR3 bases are TGTGCCAGCAGCTTAGGCCTTGGGAGAGGCTCCTACGAGCAGTACTTC. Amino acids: CASSLGLGRGSYEQYF.

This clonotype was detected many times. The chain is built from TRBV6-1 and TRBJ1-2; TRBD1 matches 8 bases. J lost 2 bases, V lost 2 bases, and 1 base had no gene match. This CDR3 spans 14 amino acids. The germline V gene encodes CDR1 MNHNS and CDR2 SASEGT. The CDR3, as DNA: TGTGCCAGCAGTGAACAGGGGGCCAACTATGGCTACACCTTC. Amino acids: CASSEQGANYGYTF.

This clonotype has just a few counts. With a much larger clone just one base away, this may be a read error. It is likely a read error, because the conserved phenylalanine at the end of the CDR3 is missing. This chain's CDR3 is CASSSGVGGGELFS. The CDR3 DNA is TGCGCCAGCAGCTCCGGGGTCGGCGGCGGGGAGCTGTTTTCT. The V and J genes are TRBV5-1 and TRBJ2-2, with D tentatively TRBD2 (5 bases). This CDR3 has 14 amino acids. The V end lost 3 bases, the J end lost 7 bases, and 13 bases lay between the germline ends. CDR1 SGHRS and CDR2 YFSETQ come from the germline V gene.

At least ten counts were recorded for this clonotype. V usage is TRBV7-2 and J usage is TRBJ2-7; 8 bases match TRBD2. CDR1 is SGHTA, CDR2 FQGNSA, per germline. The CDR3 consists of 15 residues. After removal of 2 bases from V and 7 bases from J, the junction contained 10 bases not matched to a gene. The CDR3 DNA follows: TGTGCCAGCAGCTTAAGCGGGACTAGAACGCAAGAGCAGTACTTC. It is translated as CASSLSGTRTQEQYF.

Here the CDR3 DNA reads TGTGCCACCAGTGACTCCAGGACTACGAACATTCAGTACTTC. Its protein product is CATSDSRTTNIQYF. The chain combines TRBV24-1 with TRBJ2-4; D possibly corresponds to TRBD2 (6 bases). CDR1 KGHDR and CDR2 SFDVKD come from the germline V gene. The germline V and J ends were trimmed by 4 bases and 7 bases, with 13 bases remaining between them. This CDR3 contains 14 residues.

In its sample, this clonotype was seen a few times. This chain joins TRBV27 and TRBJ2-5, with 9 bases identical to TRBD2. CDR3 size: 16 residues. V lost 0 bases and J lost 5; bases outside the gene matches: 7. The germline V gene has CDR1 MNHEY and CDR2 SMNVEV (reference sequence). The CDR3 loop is CASSLSPLAGEETQYF. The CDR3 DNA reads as TGTGCCAGCAGTTTATCTCCCTTAGCGGGAGAGGAGACCCAGTACTTC.

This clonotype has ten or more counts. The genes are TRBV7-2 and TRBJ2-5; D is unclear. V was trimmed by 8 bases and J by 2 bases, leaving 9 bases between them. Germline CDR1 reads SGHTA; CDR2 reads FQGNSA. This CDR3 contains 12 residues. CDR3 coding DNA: TGTGCCAGCGGGCGGCCACAAGAGACCCAGTACTTC. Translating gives CASGRPQETQYF.

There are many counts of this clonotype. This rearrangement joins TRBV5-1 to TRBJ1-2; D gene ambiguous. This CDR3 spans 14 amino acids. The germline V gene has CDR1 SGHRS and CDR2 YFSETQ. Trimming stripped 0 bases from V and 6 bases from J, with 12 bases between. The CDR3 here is CASSLDGVGNGYTF. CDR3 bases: TGCGCCAGCAGCTTGGACGGTGTAGGGAATGGCTACACCTTC.

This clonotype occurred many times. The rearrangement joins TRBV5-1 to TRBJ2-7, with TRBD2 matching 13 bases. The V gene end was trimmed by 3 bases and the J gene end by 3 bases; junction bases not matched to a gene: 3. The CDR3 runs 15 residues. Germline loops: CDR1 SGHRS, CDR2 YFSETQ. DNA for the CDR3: TGCGCCAGCAGCTCGGGACTAGCGGGACTCTACGAGCAGTACTTC. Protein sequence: CASSSGLAGLYEQYF.